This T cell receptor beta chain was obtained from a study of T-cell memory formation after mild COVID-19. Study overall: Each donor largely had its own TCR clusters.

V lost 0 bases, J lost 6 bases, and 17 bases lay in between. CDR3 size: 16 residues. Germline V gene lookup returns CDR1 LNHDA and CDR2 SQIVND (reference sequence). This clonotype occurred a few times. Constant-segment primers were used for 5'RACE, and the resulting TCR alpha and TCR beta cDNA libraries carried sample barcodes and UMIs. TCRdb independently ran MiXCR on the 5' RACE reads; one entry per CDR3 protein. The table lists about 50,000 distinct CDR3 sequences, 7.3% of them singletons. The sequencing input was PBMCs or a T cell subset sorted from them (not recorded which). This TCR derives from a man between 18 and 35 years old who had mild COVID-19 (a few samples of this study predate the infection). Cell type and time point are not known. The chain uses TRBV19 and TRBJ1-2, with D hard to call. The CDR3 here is CASSIDRRGVVDGYTF. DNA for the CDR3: TGTGCCAGTAGTATAGATAGACGCGGAGTGGTGGATGGCTACACCTTC.